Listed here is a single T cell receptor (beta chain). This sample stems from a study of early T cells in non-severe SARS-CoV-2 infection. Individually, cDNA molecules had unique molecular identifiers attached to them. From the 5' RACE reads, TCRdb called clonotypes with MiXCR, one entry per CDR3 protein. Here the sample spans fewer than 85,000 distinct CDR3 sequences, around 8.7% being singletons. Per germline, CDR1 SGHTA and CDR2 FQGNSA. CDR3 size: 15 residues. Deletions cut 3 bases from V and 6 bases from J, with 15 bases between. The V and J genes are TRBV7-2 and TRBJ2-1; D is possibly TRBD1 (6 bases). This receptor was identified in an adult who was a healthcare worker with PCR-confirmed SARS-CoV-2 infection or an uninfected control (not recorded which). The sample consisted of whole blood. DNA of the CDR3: TGTGCCAGCAGCTTTTGGGCAGGGGATAGCAATGAGCAGTTCTTC. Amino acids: CASSFWAGDSNEQFF.